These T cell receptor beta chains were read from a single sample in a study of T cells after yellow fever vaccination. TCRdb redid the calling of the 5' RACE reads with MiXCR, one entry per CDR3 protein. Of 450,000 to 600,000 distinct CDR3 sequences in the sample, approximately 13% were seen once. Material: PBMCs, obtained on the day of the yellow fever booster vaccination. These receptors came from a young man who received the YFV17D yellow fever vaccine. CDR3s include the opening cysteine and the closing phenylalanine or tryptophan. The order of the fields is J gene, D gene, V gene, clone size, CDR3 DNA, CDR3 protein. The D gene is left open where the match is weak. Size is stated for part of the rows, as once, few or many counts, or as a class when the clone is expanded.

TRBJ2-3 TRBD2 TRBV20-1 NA TGCTGTGCTAGAGATACAGGAGGCGGGAGTGCGGATACGCAGTATTTT CCARDTGGGSADTQYF
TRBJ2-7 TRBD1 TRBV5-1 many TGCGCCAGCAGCTTGGAAAAGGGACAGAGCTACGAGCAGTACTTC CASSLEKGQSYEQYF
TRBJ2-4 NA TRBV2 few TGTGCCAGCAGGCTTACCAAAAACATTCAGTACTTC CASRLTKNIQYF
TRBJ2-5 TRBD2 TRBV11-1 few TGTGCCAGCAGCTTAGCTGTGGGACTAGCGGCATACCAAGAGACCCAGTACTTC CASSLAVGLAAYQETQYF
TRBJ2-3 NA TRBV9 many TGTGCCAGCAGCGTGACTCCCCACGATACGCAGTATTTT CASSVTPHDTQYF
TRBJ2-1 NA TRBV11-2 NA TGTGCCAGCAGCTCCGACTGGAATGAGCAGTTCTTC CASSSDWNEQFF
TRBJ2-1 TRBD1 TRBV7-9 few TGTGCCAGCAGCGTCGACAGGGAATTTGACAATGAGCAGTTCTTC CASSVDREFDNEQFF
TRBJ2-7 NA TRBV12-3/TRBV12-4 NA TGTGCCAGCGCCCAATTGCAATACGAGCAGTACTTC CASAQLQYEQYF
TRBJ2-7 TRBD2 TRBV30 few TGTGCCTGGAGGTCCAGCGGGAGGTTACACGAGCAGTACTTC CAWRSSGRLHEQYF
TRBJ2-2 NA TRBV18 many TGTGCCAGCTCAGTCCCTGGATACACCGGGGAGCTGTTTTTT CASSVPGYTGELFF
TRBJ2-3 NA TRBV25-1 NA TGTGCCAGCAGTGCTGGGGGGAGCGATACGCAGTATTTT CASSAGGSDTQYF
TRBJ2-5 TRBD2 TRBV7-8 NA TGTGCCAGCACCGAGCGGGAGAGCAGGGAGACCCAGTCCTTC CASTERESRETQSF
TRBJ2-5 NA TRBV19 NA TGTGCCAGTAGTATCTGGGTACAAGAGACCCAGTACTTC CASSIWVQETQYF
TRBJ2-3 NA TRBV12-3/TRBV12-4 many TGTGCCAGCAGCCCCGACTCGACTGGCACAGATACGCAGTATTTT CASSPDSTGTDTQYF
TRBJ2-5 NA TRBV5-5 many TGTGCCAGCAGCTTGGCGGGTTCGGAGACCCAGTACTTC CASSLAGSETQYF
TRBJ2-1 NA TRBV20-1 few TGCAGTGCTAGAAAGGGGGAAGACAAGTTCTTC CSARKGEDKFF
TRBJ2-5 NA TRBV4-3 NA TGCGCCAGCAGCCAGGCAACAGGAAGAGAGACCCAGTACTTC CASSQATGRETQYF
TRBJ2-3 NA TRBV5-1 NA TGCGCCAGCAGCTTTGGAACAGGGACCACAGATACGCAGTATTTT CASSFGTGTTDTQYF
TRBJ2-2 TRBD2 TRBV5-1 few TGCGCCAGCAGCTTGGCAGCGGGACCGAACACCGGGGAGCTGTTTTTT CASSLAAGPNTGELFF
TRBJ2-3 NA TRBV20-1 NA TGCAGTAGTGGGCCAGATACGCAGTATTTT CSSGPDTQYF
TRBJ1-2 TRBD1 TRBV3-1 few TGTGCCAGCAGCGACAGGGGCGGCAGTTCCTATGGCTACACCTTC CASSDRGGSSYGYTF
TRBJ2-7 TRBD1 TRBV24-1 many TGTGCCACCAGTGGTACCGGGACAGGGAGCTCCTACGAGCAGTACTTC CATSGTGTGSSYEQYF
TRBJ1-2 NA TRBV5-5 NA TGTGCCAGCAGCCCGGTAGGGTCTGAGCGGAGACTCTATGGCTACACCTTC CASSPVGSERRLYGYTF
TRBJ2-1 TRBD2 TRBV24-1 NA TGTGCCACTCAAACTAGCGGGAGTAATGAGCAGTTCTTC CATQTSGSNEQFF
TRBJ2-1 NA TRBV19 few TGTGCCAGTAGCTCCCGGGCCAACTCCTACAATGAGCAGTTCTTC CASSSRANSYNEQFF
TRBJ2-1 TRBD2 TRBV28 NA TGTGCCAGCAGTTTAACTAGCGGGAGGGGGGCCTACAATGAGCAGTTCTTC CASSLTSGRGAYNEQFF
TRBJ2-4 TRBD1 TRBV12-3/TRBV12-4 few TGTGCCAGCAGTTTAGGAGGGGGCTACATTCAGTACTTC CASSLGGGYIQYF